This paragraph covers one T cell receptor (beta chain) sequence. Its binding antigen is unknown. Nothing much larger sits one base from this clone, and base qualities are not available. The data belong to a study of OX40 agonist ivuxolimab in advanced cancers. For the wider study: Ivuxolimab, which targeted the costimulatory receptor OX40 (CD134), was an agonistic, fully human IgG2 monoclonal antibody. Intravenous ivuxolimab was administered to patients every 2 weeks at six dose levels: 0.01, 0.1, 0.3, 1.5, 3 and 10 mg/kg. Among the approximately 54 dose-escalation patients, roughly 20 had hepatocellular carcinoma, around 15 melanoma, 9 renal cell carcinoma and 9 head and neck cancer. In the dose-escalation cohort, around four fifths of patients were male, and the mean age was approximately 60 years, with a range of roughly 23 to 85. Patients were allowed to have had prior anti-PD-1, anti-PD-L1 or anti-CTLA-4 therapy, and roughly 40% of the dose-escalation patients had been treated with checkpoint inhibitors. Partial responses were achieved by three dose-escalation patients, of whom one had hepatocellular carcinoma and two had cutaneous melanoma. The purpose of peripheral TCRbeta sequencing was to test whether ivuxolimab changed TCR sequence diversity and led to clonal T-cell expansion. The paper covers the monotherapy dose-escalation part of the phase I ivuxolimab trial, which included N ≈ 52 patients.

The study at large found these results: After ivuxolimab, CD8+ T cells had more expanded clones than CD4+ T cells on average. Low levels of normalized T-cell clonal expansion were also seen in some patients who did not respond. At doses of 0.1 to 3.0 mg/kg, clonal expansion of both CD4+ and CD8+ T cells in blood was seen between baseline and week 6. In the 0.1-3.0 mg/kg groups, partial responders had among the lowest normalized peripheral clonal expansion, particularly in CD8+ T cells. The antigen specificity of the clonally expanded peripheral T cells was not determined.

Genomic DNA was isolated from the sorted cells so that the TCRbeta CDR3 region could be sequenced. The immunoSEQ Assay was used for sequencing of TCRbeta CDR3 regions. This is the immuneACCESS table as TCRdb keeps it, with only in-frame sequences that have V and J called. A part of the clones is gone; compared with another copy, unresolved V genes explain less than half, and the rest is unexplained. The sample records approximately 65,000 clones, around 89% of which are singletons. The top ten hold roughly 4% of the sample. Taken from cysteine to phenylalanine, the CDR3 has 13 residues. The CDR3 DNA has 39 bases and is translated from base 1. Trimming costs V 5 bases and J 10 bases, and their ends lie 15 bases apart. The germline V gene encodes CDR1 LNHDA and CDR2 SQIVND (reference sequence). The trial excluded patients who had a history of autoimmune disease or who were on systemic immunosuppression. In every dose cohort, peripheral blood was drawn for TCR sequencing at baseline, cycle 4 day 1, and cycle 7 day 1. The samples were taken from a phase I, first-in-human, multicenter, open-label dose-escalation trial of ivuxolimab. The trial enrolled adults with locally advanced or metastatic head and neck squamous cell, hepatocellular, melanoma or renal cell carcinoma. Before TCR sequencing, CD4+ T cells and CD8+ T cells were sorted from peripheral blood as separate populations.

This receptor chain uses TRBV19 and TRBJ2-4, with TRBD1 tentatively as D gene (6 bases match). The clonotype was recovered from an adult with an advanced solid tumor such as melanoma, head and neck, liver or kidney cancer. This specimen was CD4+ or CD8+ T cells sorted from blood, taken in a trial of the OX40 agonist ivuxolimab. The DNA reads TGTGCCAGTAGTCCTAGGGGGTTTTGGATTCAGTACTTC. This gives the protein CASSPRGFWIQYF. The CDR3, completed at both ends by the reference TRBV19 and TRBJ2-4 genes, gives the full variable domain DGGITQSPKYLFRKEGQNVTLSCEQNLNHDAMYWYRQDPGQGLRLIYYSQIVNDFQKGDIAEGYSVSREKKESFPLTVTSAQKNPTAFYLCASSPRGFWIQYFGAGTRLSVL.